This T cell receptor (beta chain) appears in the sequencing data of a study of T cell responses to AZD1222 COVID-19 vaccine. Study-wide results and caveats: At baseline, just 5 or 6 AZD1222 recipients tested seropositive. Two doses of AZD1222 preceded a rise in Spike-specific TCR breadth and depth. The donor group comprised mostly white British people and more females; the analysis possibly underestimated clonal diversity. Dominant CD4 TCR responses targeted spike regions 160-218 and 743-854.

This table comes from immunoSEQ multiplex PCR, and its TCRdb copy is limited to in-frame clones, with some not included. The sample holds about 150,000 clones; just over 90% are singletons and the top ten take more than 0.9%. On this clone: Its target is not known.

Trimming removed 4 bases from V and 4 bases from J, with 17 bases in between. CDR1 is SQVTM and CDR2 is ANQGSEA in the germline V gene. The CDR3 is 14 residues long. The material sequenced was peripheral blood, taken 28 days after the second AZD1222 dose. This chain joins TRBV29-1 and TRBJ2-7; D may be TRBD2 (8 bases). The receptor's source is an adult who received the AZD1222 COVID-19 vaccine. CDR3: CSVGDSGRGYEQYF. CDR3 bases: TGCAGCGTTGGGGACAGCGGGAGAGGGTACGAGCAGTACTTC.